This entry concerns a single TCR beta chain. This sample was included in a study of patients and donors after allogeneic stem cell transplantation. TCRdb independently ran MiXCR on the RT-PCR reads; one entry per CDR3 protein. The sample lists a few hundred thousand distinct CDR3 sequences, over 30% occurring once. CDR3 length equals 13 residues. With V trimmed by 6 bases and J by 10 bases, 8 bases remained unmatched. Germline loops: CDR1 MDHEN, CDR2 SYDVKM. Sequenced material: blood, either unsorted or a sorted T cell fraction (not recorded which). The chain recombines TRBV28 with TRBJ2-4; 8 positions match TRBD1. The sequence derives from a human donor who was either an allogeneic HSCT recipient or a stem cell or donor lymphocyte infusion donor (not recorded which). It is not recorded whose cells these are; they may come from a transplant donor. CDR3 DNA sequence: TGTGCCAGCAGGGGGGACAGGAGAGGGATTCAGTACTTC. This sequence encodes CASRGDRRGIQYF. The full variable domain, in which reference TRBV28 and TRBJ2-4 provide the parts outside the CDR3, is DVKVTQSSRYLVKRTGEKVFLECVQDMDHENMFWYRQDPGLGLRLIYFSYDVKMKEKGDIPEGYSVSREKKERFSLILESASTNQTSMYLCASRGDRRGIQYFGAGTRLSVL.